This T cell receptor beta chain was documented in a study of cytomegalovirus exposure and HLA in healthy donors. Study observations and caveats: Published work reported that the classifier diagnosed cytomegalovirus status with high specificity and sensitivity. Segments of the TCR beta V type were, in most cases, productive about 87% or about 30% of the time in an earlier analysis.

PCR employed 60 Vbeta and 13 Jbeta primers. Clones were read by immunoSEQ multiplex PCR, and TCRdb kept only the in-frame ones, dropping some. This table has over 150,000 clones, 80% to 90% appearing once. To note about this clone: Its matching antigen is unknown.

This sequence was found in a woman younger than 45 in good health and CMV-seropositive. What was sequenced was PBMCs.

Here the CDR3 DNA reads TGTGCCAGCAGCTTAAGCCGGAGCACAGATACGCAGTATTTT. Translated, it gives CASSLSRSTDTQYF. The chain uses TRBV11-3 and TRBJ2-3; D call uncertain. This CDR3 is built from 14 residues. V lost 2 bases, J lost 0 bases, and 6 bases lay in between. Germline V lookup: CDR1 SGHNT, CDR2 YENEEA.